A single sample is the source of the 7 T cell receptor beta chains below, sequenced in a study of blood T cell repertoires in COVID-19. Profiling relied on immunoSEQ multiplex PCR, and the TCRdb table lists in-frame clones only, not all of them. The table includes about 80,000 clones, less than 85% detected once. Material for sequencing was peripheral blood. The receptors stem from an older man with active or convalescent COVID-19.

The chain has TRBV27 and TRBJ1-2; 7 positions match TRBD1. V dropped 7 bases and J dropped 4; count of bases not matched to a gene: 18. There are 17 residues in the CDR3. Germline CDR1 is MNHEY and CDR2 is SMNVEV (reference sequence). The CDR3 DNA follows: TGTGCCAGCAAGCCAAAACACCGGGACAGCGTTCCCTATGGCTACACCTTC. Translation gives CASKPKHRDSVPYGYTF.

This sequence joins TRBV2 and TRBJ2-1, with TRBD1 as a possible D gene (6 bases). CDR3 length: 15 amino acids. V lost 8 bases to trimming and J lost 0 bases, with 14 bases between them. The germline gives CDR1 SNHLY, CDR2 FYNNEI. The DNA for the CDR3 is TGTGCCAGCGGCACCCAACAGGGCTCCTACAATGAGCAGTTCTTC. Its protein product is CASGTQQGSYNEQFF.

Comment on this clone: The same CDR3 arises from other DNA sequences in this sample as well. As DNA, the CDR3 is TGTGCCTGGAGTGGAGGACAGGGTAGTTCCTACGAGCAGTACTTC. Residues: CAWSGGQGSSYEQYF. The J gene is TRBJ2-7, the V gene TRBV30; 8 positions agree with TRBD1. V was clipped by 1 base and J by 1 base; unmatched bases: 6. Germline CDR1 and CDR2: GTSNPN and SVGIG (reference sequence). The length of the CDR3 is 15 residues. Full variable domain (rest looked up from reference TRBV30 and TRBJ2-7): SQTIHQWPATLVQPVGSPLSLECTVEGTSNPNLYWYRQAAGRGLQLLFYSVGIGQISSEVPQNLSASRPQDRQFILSSKKLLLSDSGFYLCAWSGGQGSSYEQYFGPGTRLTVT.

The chain combines TRBV28 with TRBJ1-6; D possibly corresponds to TRBD1 (5 bases). The V and J ends lost 10 bases and 5 bases respectively, with 12 bases between them. Germline values: CDR1 MDHEN, CDR2 SYDVKM. The CDR3 loop spans 13 amino acids. The CDR3 bases are TGTGCCACCCACGAGACAGATAATTCACCCCTCCACTTT. This translates into CATHETDNSPLHF.

This clone was recorded at least ten times. V usage is TRBV29-1 and J usage is TRBJ1-1; 9 bases are shared with TRBD1. Germline V gives CDR1 SQVTM, CDR2 ANQGSEA. The J segment lost 5 bases and the V segment lost 4 bases, leaving 8 bases of the junction unmatched. The CDR3 sequence is 14 residues long. The DNA for the CDR3 is TGCAGCGTTGTACAGACAGGGGGTGGGACTGAAGCTTTCTTT. It specifies CSVVQTGGGTEAFF.

This clone was found a few times. The gene calls are TRBV10-3 and TRBJ1-1, with D maybe TRBD1 (5 bases). The germline V gene has CDR1 ENHRY and CDR2 SYGVKD. V lost 10 bases, J lost 1 base, and 16 bases lay in between. CDR3 size: 14 residues. CDR3 bases: TGTGCCACCTCGGAGGGGATGGGGAACACTGAAGCTTTCTTT. Protein product: CATSEGMGNTEAFF.

This clone was counted once. Here the CDR3 DNA reads TGTGCCAGCAGCCCCCTAGCGGGGGGTCAAAATGAGCAGTTCTTC. Protein sequence: CASSPLAGGQNEQFF. The chain joins TRBV3-1 (or the pseudogene TRBV3-2) to TRBJ2-1, with 11 bases lining up with TRBD2. The CDR3 is 15 residues long. CDR1 is LGHDT and CDR2 is YNNKEL in the germline V gene (reference sequence). V shed 4 bases and J 7 bases; nucleotides not matched to a gene: 6.